This TCR beta chain was captured by sequencing in a study of preoperative IRX-2 immunotherapy in early breast cancer. Treatment meaning: preoperative locoregional IRX-2 cytokine immunotherapy. Preoperative locoregional IRX-2 cytokine immunotherapy was tested in the phase Ib source study. The CDR3 runs 17 residues. CDR1 is KGHSH and CDR2 is LQKENI in the germline V gene. V shed 6 bases, J shed 2 bases, and the junction held 13 bases outside the gene matches. Using immunoSEQ multiplex PCR, the repertoire was profiled, and TCRdb retains in-frame clones only, with some absent. The sample has 60,000 or so clones, roughly 95% seen once.

This chain joins TRBV18 and TRBJ2-3, with TRBD1 matching over 8 bases. This clonotype originated in a human donor with breast cancer. This material was acquired from a patient treated with IRX-2 immunotherapy. CDR3 loop: CASSLDRAGLHTDTQYF. CDR3 nucleotide sequence: TGTGCCAGCTCCCTGGACAGGGCCGGCCTCCACACAGATACGCAGTATTTT.